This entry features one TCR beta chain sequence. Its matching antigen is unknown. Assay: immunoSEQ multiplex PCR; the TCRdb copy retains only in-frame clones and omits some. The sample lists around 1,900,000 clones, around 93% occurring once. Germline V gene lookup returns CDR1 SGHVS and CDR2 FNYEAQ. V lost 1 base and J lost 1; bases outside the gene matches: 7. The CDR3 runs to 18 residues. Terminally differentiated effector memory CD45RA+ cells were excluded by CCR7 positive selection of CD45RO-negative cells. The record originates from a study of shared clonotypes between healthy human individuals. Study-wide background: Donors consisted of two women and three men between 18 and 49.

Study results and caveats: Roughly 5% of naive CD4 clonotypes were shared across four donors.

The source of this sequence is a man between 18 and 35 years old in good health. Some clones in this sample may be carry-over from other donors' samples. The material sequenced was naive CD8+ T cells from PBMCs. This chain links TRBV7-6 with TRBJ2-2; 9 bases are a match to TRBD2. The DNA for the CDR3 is TGTGCCAGCAGCTTAGGACTTAGCGGGAGTGAGAACACCGGGGAGCTGTTTTTT. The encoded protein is CASSLGLSGSENTGELFF.